A single sample gave rise to the 17 T cell receptor beta chains below, sequenced in a study of T cells in Graves' hyperthyroidism and ophthalmopathy. Amplification of TCR beta CDR3 regions used RNA as the template. Researchers ran a first-round RT-PCR on the TCR CDR3 using the HTBI primer set. TCRdb redid the calling of the multiplex PCR reads with MiXCR, one entry per CDR3 protein. The data show hundreds of thousands of distinct CDR3 sequences, approximately 16% seen once. Sequencing input: blood. The receptors stem from a woman younger than 35 with Graves' hyperthyroidism.

There are a few counts of this clonotype. The chain uses TRBV6-5 and TRBJ1-3; D might be TRBD1 (6 bases). The CDR3 totals 14 residues. Germline V gene lookup returns CDR1 MNHEY and CDR2 SVGAGI. The V and J ends lost 4 bases and 3 bases respectively, with 10 bases between them. CDR3 in amino acids: CASSFGTLGNTIYF. The DNA for the CDR3 is TGTGCCAGCAGTTTCGGGACACTTGGAAACACCATATATTTT.

This clonotype has at least ten counts. The V gene is TRBV28, the J gene TRBJ1-2; 12 nucleotides line up with TRBD1. This CDR3 is 15 amino acids long. J was trimmed by 4 bases and V by 5 bases; bases with no gene match: 5. Germline V gives CDR1 MDHEN, CDR2 SYDVKM. The CDR3: CASSGGQGAFYGYTF. The CDR3 nucleotides are TGTGCCAGCAGTGGGGGACAGGGGGCGTTCTATGGCTACACCTTC.

This chain links TRBV20-1 with TRBJ2-7; D is unclear. V was shortened by 3 bases and J by 0 bases, with 9 bases between the two germline ends. CDR1 and CDR2 (germline): DFQATT, SNEGSKA (reference sequence). This CDR3 comprises 13 residues. The CDR3 protein is CSARPGRSYEQYF. CDR3 nucleotides: TGCAGTGCTAGGCCGGGTCGCTCCTACGAGCAGTACTTC.

This clonotype was seen a handful of times. V gene TRBV24-1 combines with J gene TRBJ2-1; possible D gene TRBD2, 5 bases. This CDR3 contains 16 residues. V was shortened by 0 bases and J by 8 bases, with 16 bases between the two germline ends. The V gene's germline CDR1 is KGHDR and CDR2 SFDVKD. Here the CDR3 DNA reads TGTGCCACCAGTGATTTGCAAGAGGGAGTACTCCATGAGCAGTTCTTC. The encoded protein is CATSDLQEGVLHEQFF.

This clonotype was counted many times. The rearrangement uses TRBV12-3 or TRBV12-4 and TRBJ2-6, with D uncertain. The CDR3 has 15 residues. V shed 8 bases and J shed 0 bases, with 11 bases lying between them. The CDR3, as DNA: TGTGCCAGCGGGTCGGGTTTCTCTGGGGCCAACGTCCTGACTTTC. This translates into CASGSGFSGANVLTF.

The chain uses TRBV12-3 or TRBV12-4 and TRBJ1-6; D not resolved. Trimming left V 6 bases short and J 14 bases short, with 14 bases between. This CDR3 region has 12 residues. The CDR3 loop is CASSLSGVTLHF. The CDR3 nucleotides read TGTGCCAGCAGCCTTTCTGGGGTCACCCTCCACTTT.

The sample holds many counts of this clonotype. The chain has TRBV28 and TRBJ2-2; possible D gene TRBD1, 5 bases. This CDR3 has 15 amino acids. Between the trimmed V and J ends, which lost 2 bases and 2 bases, there was a span of 9 bases. Germline V gene lookup returns CDR1 MDHEN and CDR2 SYDVKM. CDR3 region: CASSLPRTNTGELFF. CDR3 bases: TGTGCCAGCAGTTTACCGAGGACAAACACCGGGGAGCTGTTTTTT.

This clonotype was counted many times. The chain has TRBV7-2 and TRBJ1-6; a weak D match, TRBD1 (5 bases). The CDR3 extends over 16 amino acids. Germline-derived CDR1 and CDR2 are SGHTA and FQGNSA. Deletions cut 1 base from V and 1 base from J, with 8 bases between. CDR3 sequence: CASSLVRVSYNSPLHF. The CDR3 bases are TGTGCCAGCAGCTTAGTCAGGGTTTCCTATAATTCACCCCTCCACTTT.

This rearrangement joins TRBV29-1 to TRBJ2-7, with 9 bases that match TRBD2. Trimming at V came to 5 bases and at J to 5 bases, leaving 4 bases not matched to a gene. Per germline, CDR1 SQVTM and CDR2 ANQGSEA. The CDR3 runs to 12 residues. CDR3 amino acids: CSVIAGVNEQYF. The CDR3 DNA reads as TGCAGCGTTATAGCGGGAGTGAACGAGCAGTACTTC.

This chain connects TRBV5-6 to TRBJ2-7; D may be TRBD1 (6 bases). This CDR3 has 16 residues. Trimming stripped 0 bases from V and 0 bases from J, with 13 bases between. Germline loops: CDR1 SGHDT, CDR2 YYEEEE. The CDR3 nucleotides read TGTGCCAGCAGCTTGGGGGTCTGGACAGTCTCCTACGAGCAGTACTTC. Its translation: CASSLGVWTVSYEQYF.

This chain uses TRBV19 with TRBJ2-1; 7 bases match TRBD2. V was clipped by 7 bases and J by 9 bases; unmatched bases: 24. Germline V gene sequence: CDR1 LNHDA, CDR2 SQIVND (reference sequence). The CDR3 length is 18 residues. CDR3 nucleotide sequence: TGTGCCAGTATCGTTCTGGGGGATGGGGAGGGCCAGGTCTCTGAGCAGTTCTTC. Protein: CASIVLGDGEGQVSEQFF.

The sample holds many counts of this clonotype. V and J are TRBV7-9 and TRBJ2-7; D unclear. The CDR3 has 14 residues. V lost 5 bases and J 3 bases, leaving 14 bases between the germline ends. Germline V gene sequence: CDR1 SEHNR, CDR2 FQNEAQ (reference sequence). CDR3 in amino acids: CASSPPTDFYEQYF. The CDR3 nucleotides are TGTGCCAGCAGCCCCCCAACAGATTTCTACGAGCAGTACTTC.

This clonotype was seen a handful of times. This chain links TRBV20-1 with TRBJ2-5; TRBD2 matches 11 bases. The germline V gene encodes CDR1 DFQATT and CDR2 SNEGSKA (reference sequence). Germline trimming cut 7 bases from V and 3 bases from J; bases unmatched to any gene: 7. The CDR3 is 14 amino acids. CDR3 sequence: CSGQGTSGKETQYF. Here the CDR3 DNA reads TGCAGTGGCCAGGGGACTAGCGGAAAAGAGACCCAGTACTTC.

This clonotype was counted many times. This chain links TRBV18 with TRBJ2-3; D gene uncertain. Trimming took off 1 base at V and 2 bases at J, with 7 bases between the two ends. Germline V CDR1 and CDR2: KGHSH, LQKENI. The CDR3 runs to 14 residues. The CDR3 sequence is CASSPRSPTDTQYF. DNA for the CDR3: TGTGCCAGCTCACCACGGTCCCCCACAGATACGCAGTATTTT.

There are many counts of this clonotype. The chain couples TRBV29-1 to TRBJ1-2; TRBD1 matches at 11 bases. V gave up 6 bases and J gave up 8 bases; unmatched junction bases: 11. Germline CDR1 reads SQVTM; CDR2 reads ANQGSEA. The CDR3 spans 14 residues. In nucleotides, the CDR3 is TGCAGCGTGGTCATCGGACAGGGGGCGGGAGGCTACACCTTC. Encoded protein: CSVVIGQGAGGYTF.

This clonotype was seen only a few times. The J gene is TRBJ1-5, the V gene TRBV7-2; tentative D call: TRBD1 (5 bases). The CDR3 sequence is 17 residues long. The germline CDR1 and CDR2 sequences are SGHTA and FQGNSA. Between the trimmed V and J ends, which lost 1 base and 1 base, there was a span of 14 bases. For the CDR3, the DNA is TGTGCCAGCAGCTTAGAAGTGGCAGGGACGAGCAATCAGCCCCAGCATTTT. Its protein product is CASSLEVAGTSNQPQHF.

The rearrangement joins TRBV27 to TRBJ2-4; tentative D call: TRBD2 (5 bases). CDR3 length: 13 residues. The V gene's germline CDR1 is MNHEY and CDR2 SMNVEV (reference sequence). Trimming left V 3 bases short and J 5 bases short, with 8 bases between. The CDR3 nucleotides are TGTGCCAGCAGTTTCAGCGGAGAAAACATTCAGTACTTC. It is translated as CASSFSGENIQYF.